This T cell receptor (beta chain) was captured in a study of shared clonotypes between healthy human individuals. All participating donors were Caucasian adults from Nashville, Tennessee. The assay was run at deep level. Libraries were prepared by immunoSEQ multiplex PCR; TCRdb keeps only in-frame clonotypes and omits some of them. The sample has 550,000 to 850,000 clones, around 67% seen once; the top ten hold 1.5% to 2%. CDR3 size: 14 residues. The V end lost 3 bases, the J end lost 0 bases, and 8 bases lay between the germline ends. Germline CDR1 SGHDN, CDR2 FVKESK. Concerning this clone itself: Its antigen is unidentified. In the same sample, other DNA sequences code for this CDR3.

Study observations and caveats: Sequencing depth was expected to affect clonotype sharing among donors. Apart from blood, nothing was sampled; tissue repertoires likely differ.

The chain has TRBV14 and TRBJ1-1, with D uncertain. This TCR came from a woman in her 30s in good health. The specimen was memory CD4+ T cells sorted from blood. Noted subset: CD45RA-negative fraction. CDR3 residues: CASSQAGMNTEAFF. The CDR3 nucleotides read TGTGCCAGCAGCCAGGCAGGCATGAACACTGAAGCTTTCTTT.